The 11 T cell receptor beta chains reported below all come from one sample, sequenced in a study of regulatory T cells in long-lasting Graves disease. Investigators prepared the TCR beta libraries by applying iRepertoire HTBI primers and Arm-PCR of CDR3 regions. MiXCR, run by TCRdb on the multiplex PCR reads, gives a single entry per CDR3 protein. The sample has about 420,000 distinct CDR3 sequences, around 22% seen once. Described time point: persistent/refractory GD, antithyroid drugs over 5 years with positive TRAb. Making the TCR library involved RNA that had been extracted from PBMCs. The sample consisted of peripheral blood mononuclear cells (PBMCs), taken when the disease was refractory, from a patient treated with antithyroid drugs. All receptors derive from a female donor with Graves disease.

This clonotype came up once. This chain links TRBV6-5 with TRBJ1-1; no reliable D call. CDR1 and CDR2 from the germline V gene are MNHEY and SVGAGI. Trimming stripped 2 bases from V and 4 bases from J, with 5 bases between. The CDR3 length is 12 residues. This chain's CDR3 is CASSYAATEAFF. The CDR3 DNA reads as TGTGCCAGCAGTTACGCGGCCACTGAAGCTTTCTTT.

As concerns this clonotype: A single base separates this from a much larger clone, so it may be a read error. The conserved phenylalanine or tryptophan is not found at the CDR3 terminus, so this likely reflects a read error. The chain employs TRBV5-1 and TRBJ1-6; D ambiguous. In germline, CDR1 is SGHRS, CDR2 YFSETQ. V dropped 3 bases and J dropped 7 bases, with 5 bases sitting between them. This CDR3 has 12 residues. In DNA, the CDR3 is TGCGCCAGCAGCTCGATAAATTCACCCCTCCACCTT. It is translated as CASSSINSPLHL.

The chain joins TRBV6-1 to TRBJ2-4; no clear D gene. The CDR3 length is 13 residues. The V and J ends lost 3 bases and 5 bases respectively, with 8 bases between them. The germline CDR1 and CDR2 sequences are MNHNS and SASEGT. The CDR3 DNA sequence: TGTGCCAGCAGTGACGACTTTGAAAACATTCAGTACTTC. It codes for CASSDDFENIQYF.

The chain carries TRBV6-2 or TRBV6-3 and TRBJ1-5; the D gene is possibly TRBD1 (6 bases). Germline lookup yields CDR1 MNHEY and CDR2 SVGEGT. V lost 5 bases, J lost 2 bases, and 16 bases lay in between. The CDR3 loop spans 16 amino acids. CDR3 sequence reads: CASSEGGGHGNQPQHF. The DNA of the CDR3 is TGTGCCAGCAGTGAAGGAGGGGGGCACGGCAATCAGCCCCAGCATTTT.

In this sample, this clonotype turned up a few times. The chain employs TRBV24-1 and TRBJ2-2; D not certain. This CDR3 spans 12 amino acids. V was shortened by 6 bases and J by 6 bases, with 7 bases between the two germline ends. Germline V CDR1 and CDR2: KGHDR, SFDVKD. The CDR3 coding sequence is TGTGCCACCAGTTTTCTGTCCGGGGAGCTGTTTTTT. This translates into CATSFLSGELFF.

CDR3 protein: CSASAIGDTQYF. The CDR3, as DNA: TGCAGTGCTAGCGCTATCGGGGATACGCAGTATTTT. The gene calls are TRBV20-1 and TRBJ2-3; no definite D call. The CDR3 consists of 12 residues. V was pared by 3 bases and J by 6 bases, with 10 bases between. Germline-derived CDR1 and CDR2 are DFQATT and SNEGSKA (reference sequence).

This clonotype was counted many times. The V call is TRBV28, the J call TRBJ1-2; 8 bases are a match to TRBD1. J lost 4 bases, V lost 3 bases, and 4 bases had no gene match. CDR3 length: 14 residues. CDR1 and CDR2 from the germline V gene are MDHEN and SYDVKM. This CDR3 reads CASSLMTGAYGYTF. In nucleotides, the CDR3 is TGTGCCAGCAGTTTGATGACAGGGGCCTATGGCTACACCTTC.

This clonotype was detected many times. The chain is built from TRBV30 and TRBJ1-2; D ambiguous. The V end lost 2 bases, the J end lost 1 base, and 11 bases lay between the germline ends. Per germline, CDR1 GTSNPN and CDR2 SVGIG (reference sequence). This CDR3 has 14 amino acids. In nucleotides, the CDR3 is TGTGCCTGGAGTATGGCAGACAATAACTATGGCTACACCTTC. This translates into CAWSMADNNYGYTF.

The rearrangement uses TRBV13 and TRBJ2-7, with 14 positions matching TRBD2. CDR3 length: 19 residues. V lost 0 bases and J lost 5; bases outside the gene matches: 12. Germline V gene data show CDR1 as PRHDT and CDR2 as FYEKMQ (reference sequence). The CDR3 DNA reads as TGTGCCAGCAGCTTAGGACAAGCCCCGGGACTAGCGGGAGCCCACGAGCAGTACTTC. This gives the protein CASSLGQAPGLAGAHEQYF.

This clonotype was detected only a few times. J is TRBJ2-6 and V is TRBV30, with D unclear. The CDR3 consists of 14 residues. Germline loops: CDR1 GTSNPN, CDR2 SVGIG (reference sequence). V was pared by 0 bases and J by 5 bases, with 8 bases between. DNA of the CDR3: TGTGCCTGGAGTGTACGTGGCTGGGCCAACGTCCTGACTTTC. As protein: CAWSVRGWANVLTF. The whole variable domain, remainder taken from reference TRBV30 and TRBJ2-6, is SQTIHQWPATLVQPVGSPLSLECTVEGTSNPNLYWYRQAAGRGLQLLFYSVGIGQISSEVPQNLSASRPQDRQFILSSKKLLLSDSGFYLCAWSVRGWANVLTFGAGSRLTVL.

This clonotype has at least ten counts. The chain combines TRBV2 with TRBJ1-5, with D perhaps matching TRBD1 (6 bases). V shed 6 bases and J shed 4 bases, with 16 bases lying between them. CDR3 length: 15 amino acids. Germline V gene lookup returns CDR1 SNHLY and CDR2 FYNNEI. The CDR3 loop reads CASSRREGGNQPQHF. DNA for the CDR3: TGTGCCAGCAGCCGCCGGGAGGGGGGTAATCAGCCCCAGCATTTT.